These 25 T cell receptor beta chains originate from one sample sequenced in a study of pediatric ulcerative colitis. TCRdb keeps only in-frame clones here, not all; method: immunoSEQ multiplex PCR. The sample contains about 12,000 clones, 75% to 80% of which appear only once. One to two pinch biopsies were taken from the rectum during colonoscopy. Source material: gut tissue. The source of these receptors is a boy aged 10-17 years who was a control in a study of pediatric ulcerative colitis.

The chain has TRBV5-6 and TRBJ2-7; perhaps TRBD2 as D (6 bases). This CDR3 spans 18 amino acids. The germline gives CDR1 SGHDT, CDR2 YYEEEE. The V and J ends lost 0 bases and 0 bases respectively, with 19 bases between them. The CDR3 sequence is CASSLAGCVGGSSYEQYF. The CDR3 region has the DNA TGTGCCAGCAGCTTGGCGGGATGCGTAGGAGGGAGCTCCTACGAGCAGTACTTC. The variable domain in full, completed from reference TRBV5-6 and TRBJ2-7, reads DAGVTQSPTHLIKTRGQQVTLRCSPKSGHDTVSWYQQALGQGPQFIFQYYEEEERQRGNFPDRFSGHQFPNYSSELNVNALLLGDSALYLCASSLAGCVGGSSYEQYFGPGTRLTVT.

The chain uses TRBV2 and TRBJ2-1; TRBD1 aligns across 7 bases. Trimming removed 6 bases from V and 6 bases from J; junction bases left unmatched: 8. The CDR3 consists of 14 residues. Germline CDR1 reads SNHLY; CDR2 reads FYNNEI. The CDR3: CASSPFRQGNEQFF. As DNA, the CDR3 is TGTGCCAGCAGCCCATTCCGACAGGGCAATGAGCAGTTCTTC.

V usage is TRBV4-1 and J usage is TRBJ2-7; D gene ambiguous. With 1 base removed from V and 2 bases from J, the gap between germline ends came to 9 bases. CDR1 and CDR2 from the germline V gene are MGHRA and YSYEKL. The CDR3 loop spans 14 amino acids. The CDR3: CASSQGSWAYEQYF. As DNA, the CDR3 is TGCGCCAGCAGCCAAGGTTCCTGGGCCTACGAGCAGTACTTC.

This clone has a single count. The chain is built from TRBV30 and TRBJ1-4; D gene uncertain. Trimming left V 1 base short and J 10 bases short, with 10 bases between. There are 12 residues in the CDR3. Looked up from germline, CDR1 is GTSNPN and CDR2 is SVGIG (reference sequence). CDR3 in DNA: TGTGCCTGGAGTGAACCTTTCGGAAAACTGTTTTTT. This encodes CAWSEPFGKLFF.

The chain uses TRBV27 and TRBJ1-1, with D possibly TRBD1 on 5 matching bases. The CDR3 spans 14 residues. The V end was cut by 6 bases, the J end by 1 base, with 12 bases between. Germline CDR1 MNHEY, CDR2 SMNVEV (reference sequence). CDR3 in amino acids: CASRLNRRNTEAFF. The CDR3 DNA follows: TGTGCCAGCAGACTAAACAGGAGGAACACTGAAGCTTTCTTT.

This clone appeared a few times. The chain employs TRBV19 and TRBJ2-6, with D perhaps matching TRBD1 (5 bases). This CDR3 spans 16 amino acids. Germline loops: CDR1 LNHDA, CDR2 SQIVND (reference sequence). V was pared by 7 bases and J by 2 bases, with 15 bases between. The chain's CDR3 is CASNFIGVTGANVLTF. The CDR3, as DNA: TGTGCCAGTAATTTTATAGGGGTGACTGGGGCCAACGTCCTGACTTTC.

The chain carries TRBV5-8 and TRBJ2-1; 10 bases are a match to TRBD1. This CDR3 is built from 17 residues. From germline, CDR1 is SGHTS and CDR2 YDEGEE. V lost 4 bases to trimming and J lost 8 bases; unmatched junction nucleotides: 15. CDR3 in DNA: TGTGCCAGCAGCCGTGTGTTTTCGGGACAGGGGCTTGATGAGCAGTTCTTC. Amino acids: CASSRVFSGQGLDEQFF.

The chain has TRBV14 and TRBJ2-2; the match to TRBD2 covers 9 bases. CDR1 and CDR2 from the germline V gene are SGHDN and FVKESK. CDR3 length: 18 residues. With 0 bases clipped from V and 6 bases from J, the junction kept 11 bases outside the gene matches. The CDR3 region is CASSQDHAGGRFAGELFF. The DNA for the CDR3 is TGTGCCAGCAGCCAAGATCACGCGGGAGGGAGATTTGCCGGGGAGCTGTTTTTT.

V and J are TRBV9 and TRBJ1-4, with D perhaps TRBD1 (6 bases). The CDR3 loop spans 14 amino acids. Germline lookup yields CDR1 SGDLS and CDR2 YYNGEE. Trimming shortened V by 0 bases and J by 8 bases, and 11 bases separated the two germline ends. The CDR3 sequence is CASSVDWGAEKLFF. For the CDR3, the DNA is TGTGCCAGCAGCGTAGACTGGGGGGCAGAAAAACTGTTTTTT.

The genes are TRBV6-4 and TRBJ2-7; TRBD2 matches at 12 bases. The CDR3 length is 15 residues. V dropped 6 bases and J dropped 2; count of bases not matched to a gene: 5. CDR1 MRHNA and CDR2 SNTAGT come from the germline V gene. Here the CDR3 reads CASSELAGGAYEQYF. CDR3 DNA sequence: TGTGCCAGCAGCGAACTAGCGGGGGGAGCCTACGAGCAGTACTTC.

The chain has TRBV5-1 and TRBJ2-1; 13 bases are shared with TRBD2. V trimming: 7 bases; J trimming: 10 bases; junction bases outside the gene matches: 5. This CDR3 is 13 amino acids long. Germline V gene lookup returns CDR1 SGHRS and CDR2 YFSETQ. This CDR3 reads CASGLAGVREQFF. CDR3 nucleotide sequence: TGCGCCAGCGGACTAGCGGGAGTTAGGGAGCAGTTCTTC.

The V and J genes are TRBV6-5 and TRBJ1-2, with 8 bases identical to TRBD1. Germline assignment: CDR1 MNHEY and CDR2 SVGAGI. CDR3 length: 14 residues. The V gene end was trimmed by 0 bases and the J gene end by 9 bases; junction bases not matched to a gene: 6. DNA for the CDR3: TGTGCCAGCAGTTACTCAGGGACAGGCTTTAGCTACACCTTC. Translated, it gives CASSYSGTGFSYTF.

The V call is TRBV4-3, the J call TRBJ2-3; D is tentatively TRBD1 or TRBD2 (5 bases each). The CDR3 runs to 15 residues. The germline V gene encodes CDR1 LGHNA and CDR2 YSLEER. The ends were cut back, 4 bases at V and 5 bases at J, with 16 bases in the middle. Here the CDR3 reads CASSREGQGGDTQYF. As DNA, the CDR3 is TGCGCCAGCAGCCGAGAGGGCCAGGGCGGAGATACGCAGTATTTT.

This clone was seen more than once but under ten times. The rearrangement joins TRBV21-1 to TRBJ1-1; the table's D call of TRBD1 was not tested on the DNA. TRBV21-1 is an annotated pseudogene. There are 13 residues in the CDR3. CDR3 sequence: CASSPPGTGEAFF. CDR3 nucleotides: TGTGCCAGCAGCCCCCCCGGGACAGGTGAAGCTTTCTTT.

This rearrangement joins TRBV7-3 to TRBJ1-6; no clear D. CDR3 length equals 16 residues. The germline V and J ends were trimmed by 1 base and 0 bases, with 7 bases remaining between them. Germline CDR1 reads SGHTA; CDR2 reads FQGTGA. The CDR3, as DNA: TGTGCCAGCAGCTTAATGGGGAGCTCCTATAATTCACCCCTCCACTTT. Translation: CASSLMGSSYNSPLHF.

The chain combines TRBV6-1 with TRBJ2-1; D may be TRBD1 (6 bases). Trimming cost V 6 bases and J 7 bases, with 19 bases left between them. Germline lookup yields CDR1 MNHNS and CDR2 SASEGT. The CDR3 is 15 amino acids. This chain's CDR3 is CASRPFPDQGNEQFF. CDR3 bases: TGTGCCAGCAGACCCTTTCCAGACCAGGGGAATGAGCAGTTCTTC.

The chain couples TRBV7-9 to TRBJ2-1; TRBD2 is a possible D gene (5 bases). CDR1 is SEHNR and CDR2 is FQNEAQ in the germline V gene (reference sequence). The V and J ends lost 3 bases and 9 bases respectively, with 18 bases between them. The CDR3 covers 15 residues. CDR3 bases: TGTGCCAGCAGCTTTTCTGGACTCCTGCGGATTGAGCAGTTCTTC. Protein sequence: CASSFSGLLRIEQFF.

The J gene is TRBJ1-3, the V gene TRBV18; 10 nucleotides agree with TRBD1. The V gene end was trimmed by 2 bases and the J gene end by 2 bases; junction bases not matched to a gene: 15. This CDR3 contains 20 residues. Germline loops: CDR1 KGHSH, CDR2 LQKENI. The CDR3: CASSPWRDRGERKAGNTIYF. The DNA for the CDR3 is TGTGCCAGCTCACCATGGCGGGACAGGGGAGAGAGGAAAGCTGGAAACACCATATATTTT.

For the CDR3, the DNA is TGTGCCAGCAGTAAAACAGGGGCGACCCAGTACTTC. As protein: CASSKTGATQYF. The chain is built from TRBV6-6 and TRBJ2-5; 7 positions match TRBD1. This CDR3 region has 12 residues. Trimming at V came to 5 bases and at J to 7 bases, leaving 4 bases not matched to a gene. CDR1 is MNHNY, CDR2 SVGAGI, per germline (reference sequence).

The chain couples TRBV18 to TRBJ1-1, with no clear D. The CDR3 spans 14 residues. The V end lost 6 bases, the J end lost 5 bases, and 16 bases lay between the germline ends. Germline V CDR1 and CDR2: KGHSH, LQKENI. CDR3 residues: CASSPGRRGTEAFF. CDR3 nucleotide sequence: TGTGCCAGCTCCCCAGGACGGCGAGGGACTGAAGCTTTCTTT.

This chain uses TRBV7-9 with TRBJ1-3; D is unresolved. The CDR3 runs to 16 residues. Trimming took 1 base from V and 0 from J, leaving 10 bases between them. The V gene's germline CDR1 is SEHNR and CDR2 FQNEAQ (reference sequence). CDR3 DNA: TGTGCCAGCAGCTTAGTGTTGGAATCCTCTGGAAACACCATATATTTT. The encoded protein is CASSLVLESSGNTIYF.

This chain connects TRBV19 to TRBJ1-2, with D possibly being TRBD1 (6 bases). The ends were cut back, 5 bases at V and 4 bases at J, with 11 bases in the middle. Per the germline V gene, CDR1 is LNHDA and CDR2 is SQIVND (reference sequence). This CDR3 spans 13 amino acids. The CDR3 region has the DNA TGTGCCAGTAGTTCACAGGGTGGCTATGGCTACACCTTC. Protein product: CASSSQGGYGYTF.

This chain joins TRBV6-1 and TRBJ2-3; D may match TRBD1 or TRBD2 (6 bases each). V shed 3 bases and J shed 7 bases, with 23 bases lying between them. There are 17 residues in the CDR3. From germline, CDR1 is MNHNS and CDR2 SASEGT. The CDR3 nucleotides are TGTGCCAGCAGTGATTTGTCCGGGGGCACTACCATGAATACGCAGTATTTT. Amino acids: CASSDLSGGTTMNTQYF.

The genes are TRBV11-2 and TRBJ2-2, with a possible D match to TRBD2 (6 bases). The CDR3 extends over 16 amino acids. Germline V CDR1 and CDR2: SGHAT, FQNNGV. With 5 bases removed from V and 3 bases from J, the gap between germline ends came to 16 bases. The CDR3 loop reads CASSGGVREYTGELFF. For the CDR3, the DNA is TGTGCCAGCAGCGGAGGGGTACGGGAGTACACCGGGGAGCTGTTTTTT.

The chain is built from TRBV6-1 and TRBJ1-1; 9 nucleotides agree with TRBD1. Per the germline V gene, CDR1 is MNHNS and CDR2 is SASEGT. V lost 5 bases, J lost 4 bases, and 5 bases stayed unmatched. There are 14 residues in the CDR3. The CDR3 reads CASSSGQGSTEAFF. The CDR3 DNA sequence: TGTGCCAGCAGTTCCGGACAGGGGAGCACTGAAGCTTTCTTT.